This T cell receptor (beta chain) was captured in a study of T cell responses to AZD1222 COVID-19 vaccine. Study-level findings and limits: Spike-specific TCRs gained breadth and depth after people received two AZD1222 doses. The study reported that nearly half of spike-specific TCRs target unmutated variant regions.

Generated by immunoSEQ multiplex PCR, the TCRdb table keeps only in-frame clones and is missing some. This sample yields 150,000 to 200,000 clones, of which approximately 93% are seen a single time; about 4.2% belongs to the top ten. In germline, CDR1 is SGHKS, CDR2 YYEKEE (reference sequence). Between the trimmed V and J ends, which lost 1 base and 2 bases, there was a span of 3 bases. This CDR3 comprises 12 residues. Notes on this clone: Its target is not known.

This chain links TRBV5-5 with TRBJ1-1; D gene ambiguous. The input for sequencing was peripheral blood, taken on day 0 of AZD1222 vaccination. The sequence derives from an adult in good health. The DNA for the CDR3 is TGTGCCAGCAGCTTGTTCAACACTGAAGCTTTCTTT. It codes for CASSLFNTEAFF.